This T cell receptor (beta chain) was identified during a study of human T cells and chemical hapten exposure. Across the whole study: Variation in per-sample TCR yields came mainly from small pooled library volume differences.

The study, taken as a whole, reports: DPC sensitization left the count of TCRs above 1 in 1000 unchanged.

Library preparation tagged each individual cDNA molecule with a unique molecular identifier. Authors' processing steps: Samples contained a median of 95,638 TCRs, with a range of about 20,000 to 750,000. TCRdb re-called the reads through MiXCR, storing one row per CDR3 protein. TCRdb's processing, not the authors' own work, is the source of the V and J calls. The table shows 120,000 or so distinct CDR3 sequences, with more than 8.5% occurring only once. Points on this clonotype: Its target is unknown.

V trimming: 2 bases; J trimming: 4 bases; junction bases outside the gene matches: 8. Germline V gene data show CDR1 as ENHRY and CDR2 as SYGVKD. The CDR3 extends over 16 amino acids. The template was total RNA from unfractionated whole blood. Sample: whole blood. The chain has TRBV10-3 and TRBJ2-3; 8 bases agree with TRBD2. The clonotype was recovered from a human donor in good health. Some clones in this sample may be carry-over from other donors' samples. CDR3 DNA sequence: TGTGCCATCAGTGAGAGAAGCGGGAGAGAGGCAGATACGCAGTATTTT. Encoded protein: CAISERSGREADTQYF.